Below, one T cell receptor (beta chain) is given with its context. The sample belongs to a study of T-cell reconstitution after alpha-beta-depleted transplantation in children. The CDR3 is made up of 15 amino acids. Germline V gives CDR1 MNHEY, CDR2 SVGEGT. V was clipped by 4 bases and J by 1 base, with 10 bases between them. TCRbeta library construction was performed incorporating unique molecular identifiers. TCRdb reanalysed the PCR reads using MiXCR and keeps one entry per CDR3 protein. The sample records fewer than 550,000 distinct CDR3 sequences, about a tenth being singletons. The material was PBMCs from the stem cell graft donor, obtained from the stem cell graft. The receptor's source is a human donor who donated a stem cell graft to a child with acute myeloid leukemia. The genes are TRBV6-2 or TRBV6-3 and TRBJ2-2, with D perhaps matching TRBD1 (6 bases). In nucleotides, the CDR3 is TGTGCCAGCAGTTTGGGGGCCCTGAACACCGGGGAGCTGTTTTTT. Translation gives CASSLGALNTGELFF.